A single sample is the source of the 2 T cell receptor beta chains below, sequenced in a study of blood T cell repertoires in COVID-19. TCRdb's copy holds only in-frame clones and misses some; the assay was immunoSEQ multiplex PCR. This sample has approximately 300,000 clones, with about 89% found just once. The material sequenced was peripheral blood. The receptors here all came from a man aged 25-40 years with acute or convalescent COVID-19.

The V gene is TRBV3-1 (or the pseudogene TRBV3-2), the J gene TRBJ1-2; D unresolved. The CDR3 runs 13 residues. The ends were cut back, 4 bases at V and 7 bases at J, with 13 bases in the middle. Looked up from germline, CDR1 is LGHDT and CDR2 is YNNKEL (reference sequence). The CDR3 DNA is TGTGCCAGCAGCCGTCGGGGAGACGGTGGCTACACCTTC. It is translated as CASSRRGDGGYTF.

The V call is TRBV28, the J call TRBJ1-2; D gene unclear. From germline, CDR1 is MDHEN and CDR2 SYDVKM. The CDR3 consists of 13 residues. The V gene lost 6 bases and the J gene lost 5 bases, with 13 bases spanning the gap. The CDR3 here is CASRETEVYGYTF. The CDR3 coding sequence is TGTGCCAGCAGAGAAACCGAGGTGTATGGCTACACCTTC.